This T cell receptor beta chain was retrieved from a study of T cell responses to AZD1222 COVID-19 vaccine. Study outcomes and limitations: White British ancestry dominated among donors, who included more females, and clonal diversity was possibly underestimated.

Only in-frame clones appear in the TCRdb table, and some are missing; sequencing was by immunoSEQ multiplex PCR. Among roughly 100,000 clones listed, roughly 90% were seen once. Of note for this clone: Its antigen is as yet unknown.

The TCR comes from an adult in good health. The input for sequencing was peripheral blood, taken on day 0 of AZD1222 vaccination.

The DNA for the CDR3 is TGTGCCAGCACCCCCGGGACAGGGAACAAAAACATTCAGTACTTC. Protein sequence: CASTPGTGNKNIQYF. The chain couples TRBV2 to TRBJ2-4; 9 nucleotides line up with TRBD1. This CDR3 contains 15 residues. Germline lookup yields CDR1 SNHLY and CDR2 FYNNEI. Germline trimming cut 7 bases from V and 3 bases from J; bases unmatched to any gene: 7.